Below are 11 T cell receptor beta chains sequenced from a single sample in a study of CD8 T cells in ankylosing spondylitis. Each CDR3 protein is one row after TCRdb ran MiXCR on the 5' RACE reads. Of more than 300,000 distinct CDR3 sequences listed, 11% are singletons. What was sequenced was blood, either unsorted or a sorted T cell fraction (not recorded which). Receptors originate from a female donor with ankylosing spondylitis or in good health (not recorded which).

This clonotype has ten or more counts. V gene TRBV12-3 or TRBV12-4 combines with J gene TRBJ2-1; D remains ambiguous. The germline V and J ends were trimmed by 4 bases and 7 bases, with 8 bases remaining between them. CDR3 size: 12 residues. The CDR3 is CASSYGWNEQFF. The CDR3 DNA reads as TGTGCCAGCAGTTATGGGTGGAATGAGCAGTTCTTC.

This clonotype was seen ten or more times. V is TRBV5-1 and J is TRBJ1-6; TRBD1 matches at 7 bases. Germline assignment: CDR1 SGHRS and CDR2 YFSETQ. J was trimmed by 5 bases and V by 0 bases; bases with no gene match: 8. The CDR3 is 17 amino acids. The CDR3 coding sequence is TGCGCCAGCAGCTTGGCGGGACCAGGGGGAAATAATTCACCCCTCCACTTT. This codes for CASSLAGPGGNNSPLHF.

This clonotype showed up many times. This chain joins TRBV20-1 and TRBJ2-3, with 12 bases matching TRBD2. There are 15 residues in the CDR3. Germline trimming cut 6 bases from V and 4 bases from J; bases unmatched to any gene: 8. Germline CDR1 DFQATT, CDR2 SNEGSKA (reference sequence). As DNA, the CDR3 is TGCAGTGCCCACTCTCTAGCGGGAGGGGCAGATACGCAGTATTTT. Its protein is CSAHSLAGGADTQYF.

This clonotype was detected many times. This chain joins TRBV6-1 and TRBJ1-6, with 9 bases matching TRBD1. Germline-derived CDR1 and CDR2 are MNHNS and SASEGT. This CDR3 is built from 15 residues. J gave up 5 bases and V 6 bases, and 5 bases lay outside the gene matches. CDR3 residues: CASRPGDRDNSPLHF. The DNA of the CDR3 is TGTGCCAGCAGGCCGGGGGACAGGGATAATTCACCCCTCCACTTT.

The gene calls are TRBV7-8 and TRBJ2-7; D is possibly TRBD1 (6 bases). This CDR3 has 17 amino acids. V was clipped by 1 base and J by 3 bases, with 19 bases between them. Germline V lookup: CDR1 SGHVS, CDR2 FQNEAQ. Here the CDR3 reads CASSLGLFEWDNYEQYF. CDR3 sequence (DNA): TGTGCCAGCAGCTTAGGGCTTTTTGAATGGGACAACTACGAGCAGTACTTC.

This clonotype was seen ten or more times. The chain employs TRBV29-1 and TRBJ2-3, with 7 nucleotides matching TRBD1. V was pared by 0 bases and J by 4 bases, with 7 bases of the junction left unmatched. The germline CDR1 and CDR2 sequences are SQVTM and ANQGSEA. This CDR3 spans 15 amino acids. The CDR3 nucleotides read TGCAGCGTTGAAGATTGGGGACAGAACCCAGATACGCAGTATTTT. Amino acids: CSVEDWGQNPDTQYF.

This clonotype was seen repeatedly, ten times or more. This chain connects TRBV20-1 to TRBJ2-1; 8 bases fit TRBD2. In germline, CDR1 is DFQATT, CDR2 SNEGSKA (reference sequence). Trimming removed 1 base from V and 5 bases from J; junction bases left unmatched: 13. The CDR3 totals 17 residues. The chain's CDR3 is CSARVLVTSADNNEQFF. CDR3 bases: TGCAGTGCTAGAGTCCTTGTGACTAGCGCCGATAACAATGAGCAGTTCTTC.

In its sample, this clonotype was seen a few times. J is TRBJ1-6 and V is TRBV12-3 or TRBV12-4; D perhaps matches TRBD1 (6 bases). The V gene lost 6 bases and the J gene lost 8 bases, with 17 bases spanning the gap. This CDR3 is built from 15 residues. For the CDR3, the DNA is TGTGCCAGCAGGCCGACCACAGGGAAGGATTCACCCCTCCACTTT. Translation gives CASRPTTGKDSPLHF.

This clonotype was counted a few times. As DNA, the CDR3 is TGTGCCAGCAGCTTAAACGGAGCGAACACCGGGGAGCTGTTTTTT. It encodes CASSLNGANTGELFF. This rearrangement joins TRBV7-3 to TRBJ2-2, with no clear D. Trimming stripped 1 base from V and 0 bases from J, with 6 bases between. The CDR3 is 15 residues long. Germline CDR1 is SGHTA and CDR2 is FQGTGA.

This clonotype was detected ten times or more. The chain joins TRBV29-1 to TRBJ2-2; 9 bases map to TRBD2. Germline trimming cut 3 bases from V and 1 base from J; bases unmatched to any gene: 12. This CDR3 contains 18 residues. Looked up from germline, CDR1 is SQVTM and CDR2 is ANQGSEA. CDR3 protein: CSVEMPSGTVRNTGELFF. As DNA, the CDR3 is TGCAGCGTTGAGATGCCTAGCGGGACGGTTCGGAACACCGGGGAGCTGTTTTTT.

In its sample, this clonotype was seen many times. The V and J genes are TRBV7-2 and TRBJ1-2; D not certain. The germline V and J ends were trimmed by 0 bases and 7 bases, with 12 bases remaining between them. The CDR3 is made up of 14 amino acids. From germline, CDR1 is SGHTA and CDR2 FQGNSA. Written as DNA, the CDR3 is TGTGCCAGCAGCTTAGCGCCTGAGGGTCCTGGCTACACCTTC. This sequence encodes CASSLAPEGPGYTF.